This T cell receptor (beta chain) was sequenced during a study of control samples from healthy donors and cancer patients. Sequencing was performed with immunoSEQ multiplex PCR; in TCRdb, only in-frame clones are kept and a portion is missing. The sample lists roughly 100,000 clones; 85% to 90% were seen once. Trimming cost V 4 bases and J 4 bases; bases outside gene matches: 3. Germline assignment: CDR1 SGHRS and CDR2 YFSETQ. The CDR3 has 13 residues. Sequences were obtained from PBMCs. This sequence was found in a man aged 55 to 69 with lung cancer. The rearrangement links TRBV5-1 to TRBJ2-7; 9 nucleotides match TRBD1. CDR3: CASSVDRGYEQYF. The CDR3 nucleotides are TGCGCCAGCAGCGTGGACAGGGGTTACGAGCAGTACTTC.